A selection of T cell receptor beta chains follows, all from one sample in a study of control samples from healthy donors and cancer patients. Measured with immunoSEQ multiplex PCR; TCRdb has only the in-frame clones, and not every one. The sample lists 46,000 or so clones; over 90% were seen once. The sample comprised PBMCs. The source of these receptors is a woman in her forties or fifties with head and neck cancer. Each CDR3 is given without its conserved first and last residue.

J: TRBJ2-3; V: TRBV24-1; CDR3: ATSDPPPGEGTDTQY
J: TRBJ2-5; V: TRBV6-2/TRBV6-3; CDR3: ASSPNPAGGKETQY
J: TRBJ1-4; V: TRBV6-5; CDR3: ASSYWGKTNEKLF
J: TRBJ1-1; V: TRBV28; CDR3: ASSSHGAQGILAEAF
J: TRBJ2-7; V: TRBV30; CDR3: ASDRADYEQY
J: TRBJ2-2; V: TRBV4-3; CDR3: ASSRLQGAIGTGELF
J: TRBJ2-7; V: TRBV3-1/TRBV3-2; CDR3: ASSQNKGTEAYEQY
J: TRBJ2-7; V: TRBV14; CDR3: ASSRGRESSYEQY
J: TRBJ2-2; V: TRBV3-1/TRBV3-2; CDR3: ASSFVTGELF
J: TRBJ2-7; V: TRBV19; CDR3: ASAFTSGGFTYEQY
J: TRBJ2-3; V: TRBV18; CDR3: ASSPEAGGGGARDTQY
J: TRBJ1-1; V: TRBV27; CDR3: ASSYGGTNTEAF
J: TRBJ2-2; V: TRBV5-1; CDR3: ASSLARQGNTGELF
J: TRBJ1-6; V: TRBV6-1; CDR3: ASSEEWEELNSPLH
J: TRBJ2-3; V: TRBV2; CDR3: ASSLSPSGRADTQY
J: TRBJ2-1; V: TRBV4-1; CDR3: ASSPAGGRHNEQF
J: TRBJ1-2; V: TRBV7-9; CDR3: ASSLSGQGSNYGYT
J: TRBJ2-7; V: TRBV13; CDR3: ASSPHPLREQY
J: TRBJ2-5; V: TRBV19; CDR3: ASSITGGGQETQY
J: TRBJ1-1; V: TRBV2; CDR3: ASSDEGADTEAF
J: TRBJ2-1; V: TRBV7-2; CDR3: ASGSPGQGYNEQF
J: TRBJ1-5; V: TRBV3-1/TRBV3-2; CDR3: ASSQAEGAQH
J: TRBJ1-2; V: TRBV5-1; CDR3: ASSWGTGDGYT
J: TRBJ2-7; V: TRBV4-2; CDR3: ASSQDLGTGSYEQY
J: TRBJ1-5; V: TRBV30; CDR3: AWSRVGDQPQH
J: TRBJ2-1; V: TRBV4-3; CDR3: ASSRIGTPSYNEQF
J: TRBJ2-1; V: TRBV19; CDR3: ASSIIRGNEQF
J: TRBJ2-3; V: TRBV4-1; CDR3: ASSQEAQGSTDTQY